This TCR beta chain was recovered during a study of shared T cell receptors in the human thymus. The table came from immunoSEQ multiplex PCR; TCRdb's copy has only in-frame clones and leaves some out. The profile shows roughly 660,000 clones, around nine tenths of them singletons. These data were likewise used in another study, on human thymus T cells. That paper notes: The thymus tissue came from resections taken during corrective heart surgery. Repertoires from thymus and blood appeared to show biased V and J gene usage. Among unrelated individuals, related research reported thymic repertoires that overlapped highly.

The sample consisted of thymocytes. This sequence originates from a boy younger than two with a congenital heart defect.

Written as DNA, the CDR3 is TGTGCCAGCAGCGTAGAGGCTCCGGGAAATGAGCAGTTCTTC. Its protein is CASSVEAPGNEQFF. The V call is TRBV9, the J call TRBJ2-1, with D tentatively TRBD2 (5 bases). V was shortened by 0 bases and J by 7 bases, with 11 bases between the two germline ends. There are 14 residues in the CDR3. CDR1 and CDR2 (germline): SGDLS, YYNGEE.